The source of this T cell receptor beta chain is a study of T cells in localized non-small cell lung cancer. Broader study findings: Sequencing covered just one tumor region, so heterogeneity cannot be ruled out. Among the top 100 tumor clones, a median around 57 appeared in adjacent lung. Clonality peaked in uninvolved adjacent lung rather than tumor. Greater blood T cell density accompanied longer overall survival.

A word on this clone: Its cognate antigen is unknown.

Germline CDR1 SGHTA, CDR2 FQGNSA. The V gene lost 5 bases and the J gene lost 1 base, with 12 bases spanning the gap. The CDR3 has 15 residues. Libraries were prepared by immunoSEQ multiplex PCR; TCRdb keeps only in-frame clonotypes and omits some of them. This sample has 23,000 or so clones, with 75% to 90% found just once. The gene calls are TRBV7-2 and TRBJ2-1; possible D gene TRBD2, 6 bases. This receptor was taken from a male donor older than 55 with stage II squamous cell lung carcinoma. The specimen was peripheral blood, collected before any cancer treatment. CDR3 protein: CASSQDGRSYNEQFF. DNA for the CDR3: TGTGCCAGCAGCCAGGACGGGAGATCCTACAATGAGCAGTTCTTC.